The present TCR beta chain was sequenced within a study of OX40 agonist ivuxolimab in advanced cancers. Turning to the study itself: Hepatocellular carcinoma, melanoma, renal cell or head and neck cancer was diagnosed in the dose-escalation patients. Participants, 82.7% male, averaged 60 years of age, ranging from about 20 to 79.

Generated by immunoSEQ multiplex PCR, the TCRdb table keeps only in-frame clones and is missing some. The repertoire consists of tens of thousands of clones, with approximately 80% occurring once and the leading ten covering about 2.5%. Study-level results: Expanded clones were, on average, more numerous in CD8+ T cells than in CD4+.

The timepoints at which blood was sampled were baseline, cycle 4 day 1, and cycle 7 day 1. With 3 bases clipped from V and 2 bases from J, the junction kept 11 bases outside the gene matches. The CDR3 runs to 16 residues. Per germline, CDR1 SGHKS and CDR2 YYEKEE (reference sequence). A remark on this clone: Its antigen is as yet unknown.

The source of this sequence is an adult with an advanced solid tumor such as melanoma, head and neck, liver or kidney cancer. The chain carries TRBV5-5 and TRBJ2-7, with TRBD1 matching over 7 bases. The specimen comprised CD4+ or CD8+ T cells sorted from blood, sampled in a trial of the OX40 agonist ivuxolimab. The CDR3 loop is CASSWRLGQPAYEQYF. CDR3 bases: TGTGCCAGCAGCTGGCGTCTGGGACAGCCTGCCTACGAGCAGTACTTC.